Here is one T cell receptor beta chain with its context. No cognate antigen has been identified for it. No base quality values were provided; no much bigger clone lies one nucleotide off. The source of the sample is a study of T cell changes during pregnancy in multiple sclerosis (dated by TCRdb to between 2018 and 2020). Regarding the research as a whole: Changes in the T cell repertoire over the course of pregnancy were examined in this study in women with multiple sclerosis.

Library preparation was by the immunoSEQ multiplex PCR assay. This immuneACCESS table, as held by TCRdb, lists in-frame sequences with V and J called but not all clones. Of the missing ones, under half trace to an unresolved V gene in checked studies; the others have no known cause. Here the sample has more than 40,000 clones; about 90% occur a single time. The leading ten clones occupy under 9.5% of the sample. Reading from cysteine to phenylalanine, the CDR3 counts 16 amino acids. The only DNA kept is the CDR3, 48 bases in frame from the first base. CDR1 SGHTA and CDR2 FQGTGA are derived from the germline V gene. Relative to germline, V is 10 bases shorter and J is 3 bases shorter, with 22 bases between their ends.

This TCR came from a female donor with multiple sclerosis, enrolled in a pregnancy study. The material was CD8+ T cells from peripheral blood mononuclear cells, obtained after pregnancy. The rearrangement joined TRBV7-3 to TRBJ2-1; the D gene is perhaps TRBD1, on 8 matching bases. The base sequence is TGTGCCACCTTCGTGGGGGGGACAGGTATCTACAATGAGCAGTTCTTC. Translated, it gives CATFVGGTGIYNEQFF.